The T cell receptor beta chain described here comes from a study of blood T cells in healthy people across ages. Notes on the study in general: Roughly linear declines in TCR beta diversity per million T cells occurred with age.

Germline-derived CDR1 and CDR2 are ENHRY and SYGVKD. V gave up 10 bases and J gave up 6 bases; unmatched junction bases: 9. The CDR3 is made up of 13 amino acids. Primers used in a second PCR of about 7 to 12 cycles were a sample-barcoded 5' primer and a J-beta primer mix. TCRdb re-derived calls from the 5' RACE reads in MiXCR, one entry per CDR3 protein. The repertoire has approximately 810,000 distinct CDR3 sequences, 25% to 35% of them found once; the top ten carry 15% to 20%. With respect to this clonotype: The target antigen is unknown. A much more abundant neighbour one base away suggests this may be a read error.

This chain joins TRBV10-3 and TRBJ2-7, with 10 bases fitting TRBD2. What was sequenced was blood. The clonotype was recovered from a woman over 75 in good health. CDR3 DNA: TGTGCCACCCACTCAGCGGGGGGGCTCGAGCAGTACTTC. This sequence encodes CATHSAGGLEQYF.